This T cell receptor beta chain derives from a study of shared clonotypes between healthy human individuals. Study-wide results and caveats: Read depth was anticipated to influence clonotype sharing among donors.

V lost 2 bases, J lost 0 bases, and 8 bases lay in between. The germline V gene has CDR1 MGHDK and CDR2 SYGVNS. This CDR3 region has 15 residues. Deep was the level at which the assay was run. Sequencing was performed with immunoSEQ multiplex PCR; in TCRdb, only in-frame clones are kept and a portion is missing. Among approximately 2.5 million clones listed, roughly 93% were seen once. Regarding this clone: Antigen specificity is unknown.

A CD45RA-negative memory subset and a CD45RA+ naive subset were separated from the CD4+ cells. The sequencing sample was made of naive CD4+ T cells from PBMCs. Subset in this sample: CD45RA+ positively selected. The chain is built from TRBV25-1 and TRBJ1-3; no clear D gene. The origin of this receptor is a man between 18 and 29 years old in good health. Some clones in this sample may be carry-over from other donors' samples. The CDR3 DNA reads TGTGCCAGCAGTGAACGGGCACACTCTGGAAACACCATATATTTT. Protein sequence: CASSERAHSGNTIYF.